The sequence of this TCR beta chain was determined in a study of cytomegalovirus exposure and HLA in healthy donors. Findings and limits, study-wide: In a later analysis, parvovirus B19, influenza, CMV and Epstein-Barr virus appeared linked to several top co-occurrence clusters. The likely explanation for a cluster of highly shared sequence variants was sequencing artifact. Accurate HLA-A and HLA-B prediction from TCR beta sequences was reported for most subjects. A prior analysis recorded that most TCR beta V segments were productive about 90% or about 30% of the time.

Both 60 Vbeta primers and 13 Jbeta primers went into the PCR. The repertoire was sequenced with immunoSEQ multiplex PCR; TCRdb's copy has only in-frame clones and lacks some. The table includes about 250,000 clones, over 90% detected once. The CDR3 is 17 amino acids. Trimming at V came to 3 bases and at J to 1 base, leaving 11 bases not matched to a gene. The germline V gene has CDR1 SGHRS and CDR2 YFSETQ. Notes on this clone: Antigen: not known.

Sequencing input: PBMCs. The receptor was isolated from a girl aged 2 to 9 in good health and CMV-seronegative. This chain joins TRBV5-1 and TRBJ2-5; 8 bases are shared with TRBD2. The CDR3 spells CASSWFVRAGGQETQYF. The CDR3 nucleotides read TGCGCCAGCAGCTGGTTCGTAAGGGCGGGGGGCCAAGAGACCCAGTACTTC. Filled out from reference TRBV5-1 and TRBJ2-5, the complete variable domain reads KAGVTQTPRYLIKTRGQQVTLSCSPISGHRSVSWYQQTPGQGLQFLFEYFSETQRNKGNFPGRFSGRQFSNSRSEMNVSTLELGDSALYLCASSWFVRAGGQETQYFGPGTRLLVL.